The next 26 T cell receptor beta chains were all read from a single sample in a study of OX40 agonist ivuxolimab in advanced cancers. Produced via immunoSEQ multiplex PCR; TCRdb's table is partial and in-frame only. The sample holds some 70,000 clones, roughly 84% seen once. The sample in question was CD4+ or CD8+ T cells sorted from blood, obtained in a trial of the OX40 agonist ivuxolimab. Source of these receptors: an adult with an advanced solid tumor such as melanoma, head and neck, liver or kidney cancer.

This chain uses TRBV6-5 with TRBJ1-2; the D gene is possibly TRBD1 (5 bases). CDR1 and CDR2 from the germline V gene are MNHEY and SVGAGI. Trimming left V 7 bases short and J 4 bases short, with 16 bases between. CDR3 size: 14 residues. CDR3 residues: CASKQGRVGYGYTF. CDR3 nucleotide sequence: TGTGCCAGCAAGCAGGGTCGTGTTGGCTATGGCTACACCTTC.

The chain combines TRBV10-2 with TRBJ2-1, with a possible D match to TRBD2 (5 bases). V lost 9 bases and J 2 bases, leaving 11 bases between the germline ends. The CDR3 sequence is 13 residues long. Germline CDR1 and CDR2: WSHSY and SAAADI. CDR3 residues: CASGRAAYNEQFF. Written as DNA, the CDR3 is TGCGCCAGTGGACGAGCGGCCTACAATGAGCAGTTCTTC.

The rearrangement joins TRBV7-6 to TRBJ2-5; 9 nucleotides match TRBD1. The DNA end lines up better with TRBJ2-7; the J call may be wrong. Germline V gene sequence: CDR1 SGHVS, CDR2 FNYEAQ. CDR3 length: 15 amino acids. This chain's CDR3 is CASSLSPGQGYEQYF. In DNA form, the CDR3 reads TGTGCCAGCAGCTTAAGTCCGGGACAGGGCTACGAGCAGTACTTC.

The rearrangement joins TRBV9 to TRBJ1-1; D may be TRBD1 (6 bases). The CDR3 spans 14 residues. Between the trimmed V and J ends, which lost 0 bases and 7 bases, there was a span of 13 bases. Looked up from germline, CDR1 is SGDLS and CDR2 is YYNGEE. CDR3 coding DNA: TGTGCCAGCAGCGTAGAATGGCGGACAGATGAAGCTTTCTTT. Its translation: CASSVEWRTDEAFF.

This CDR3 is CASGPLGQGNEKLFF. CDR3 coding DNA: TGTGCCAGCGGACCTCTGGGACAGGGAAATGAAAAACTGTTTTTT. V and J are TRBV6-1 and TRBJ1-4; 9 bases fit TRBD1. Germline V lookup: CDR1 MNHNS, CDR2 SASEGT. This CDR3 is built from 15 residues. The junction had 9 bases not matched to a gene; V was cut back by 8 bases and J by 5 bases.

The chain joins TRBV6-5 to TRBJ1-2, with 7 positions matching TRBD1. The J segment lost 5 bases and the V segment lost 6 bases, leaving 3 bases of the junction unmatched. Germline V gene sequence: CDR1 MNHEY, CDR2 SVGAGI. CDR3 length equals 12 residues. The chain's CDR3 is CASRATGYGYTF. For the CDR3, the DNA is TGTGCCAGCAGAGCGACAGGGTATGGCTACACCTTC.

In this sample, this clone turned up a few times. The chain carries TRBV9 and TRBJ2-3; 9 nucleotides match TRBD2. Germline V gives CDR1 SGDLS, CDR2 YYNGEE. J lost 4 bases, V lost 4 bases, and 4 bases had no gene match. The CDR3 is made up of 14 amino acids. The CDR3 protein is CASSLRLAADTQYF. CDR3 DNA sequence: TGTGCCAGCAGCCTCCGACTAGCGGCAGATACGCAGTATTTT.

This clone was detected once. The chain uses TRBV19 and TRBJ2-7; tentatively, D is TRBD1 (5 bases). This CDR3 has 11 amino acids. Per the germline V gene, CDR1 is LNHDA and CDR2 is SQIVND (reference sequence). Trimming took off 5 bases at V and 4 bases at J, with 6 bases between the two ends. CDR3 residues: CASSQGYEQYF. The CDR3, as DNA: TGTGCCAGTAGTCAGGGTTACGAGCAGTACTTC.

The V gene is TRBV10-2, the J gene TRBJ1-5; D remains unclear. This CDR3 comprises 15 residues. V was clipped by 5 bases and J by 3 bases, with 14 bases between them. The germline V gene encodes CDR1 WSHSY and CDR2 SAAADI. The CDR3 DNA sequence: TGCGCCAGCAGTTCAAAAGACCGGTACAATCAGCCCCAGCATTTT. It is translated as CASSSKDRYNQPQHF.

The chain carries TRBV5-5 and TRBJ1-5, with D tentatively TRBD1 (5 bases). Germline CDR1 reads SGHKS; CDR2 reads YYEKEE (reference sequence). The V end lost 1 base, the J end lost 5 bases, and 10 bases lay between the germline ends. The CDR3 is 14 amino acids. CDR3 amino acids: CASSLIGGDQPQHF. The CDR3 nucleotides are TGTGCCAGCAGCTTGATCGGGGGGGATCAGCCCCAGCATTTT.

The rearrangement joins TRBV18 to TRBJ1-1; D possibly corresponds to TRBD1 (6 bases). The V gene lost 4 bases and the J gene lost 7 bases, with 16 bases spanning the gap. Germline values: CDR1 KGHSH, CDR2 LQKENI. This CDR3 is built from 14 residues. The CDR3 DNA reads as TGTGCCAGCTCACAAGAGGCAGGGGAGTTTGAAGCTTTCTTT. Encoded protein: CASSQEAGEFEAFF. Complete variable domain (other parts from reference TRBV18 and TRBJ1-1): NAGVMQNPRHLVRRRGQEARLRCSPMKGHSHVYWYRQLPEEGLKFMVYLQKENIIDESGMPKERFSAEFPKEGPSILRIQQVVRGDSAAYFCASSQEAGEFEAFFGQGTRLTVV.

The CDR3 region is CASLPGTGRSQPQHF. The CDR3 DNA follows: TGTGCCAGCCTACCCGGGACAGGGCGGTCTCAGCCCCAGCATTTT. The chain recombines TRBV5-8 with TRBJ1-5, with TRBD1 matching 9 bases. With 7 bases clipped from V and 6 bases from J, the junction kept 11 bases outside the gene matches. Germline V lookup: CDR1 SGHTS, CDR2 YDEGEE. The CDR3 contains 15 residues.

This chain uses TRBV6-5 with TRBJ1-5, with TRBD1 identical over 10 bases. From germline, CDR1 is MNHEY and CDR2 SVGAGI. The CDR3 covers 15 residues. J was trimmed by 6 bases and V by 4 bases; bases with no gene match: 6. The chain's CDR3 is CASSSRDRGRQPQHF. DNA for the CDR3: TGTGCCAGCAGTTCCCGGGACAGGGGACGTCAGCCCCAGCATTTT.

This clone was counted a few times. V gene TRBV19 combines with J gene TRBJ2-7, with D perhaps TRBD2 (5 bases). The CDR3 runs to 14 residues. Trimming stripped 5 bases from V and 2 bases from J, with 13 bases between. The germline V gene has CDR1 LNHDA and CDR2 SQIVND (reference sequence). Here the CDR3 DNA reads TGTGCCAGTAGTCTTCGGGGTCCTACCTACGAGCAGTACTTC. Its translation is CASSLRGPTYEQYF.

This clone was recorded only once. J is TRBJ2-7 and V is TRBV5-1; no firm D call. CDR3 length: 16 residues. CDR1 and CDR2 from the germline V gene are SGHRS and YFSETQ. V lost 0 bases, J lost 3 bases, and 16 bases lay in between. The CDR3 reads CASSLVPTTADYEQYF. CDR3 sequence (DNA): TGCGCCAGCAGCTTGGTACCCACGACTGCTGACTACGAGCAGTACTTC. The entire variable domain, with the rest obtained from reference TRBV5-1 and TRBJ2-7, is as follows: KAGVTQTPRYLIKTRGQQVTLSCSPISGHRSVSWYQQTPGQGLQFLFEYFSETQRNKGNFPGRFSGRQFSNSRSEMNVSTLELGDSALYLCASSLVPTTADYEQYFGPGTRLTVT.

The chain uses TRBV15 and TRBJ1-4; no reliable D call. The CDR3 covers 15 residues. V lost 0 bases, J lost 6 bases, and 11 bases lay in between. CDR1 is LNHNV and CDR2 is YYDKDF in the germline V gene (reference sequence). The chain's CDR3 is CATSRDVGWDEKLFF. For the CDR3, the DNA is TGTGCCACCAGCAGAGATGTAGGTTGGGATGAAAAACTGTTTTTT. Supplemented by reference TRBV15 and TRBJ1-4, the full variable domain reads DAMVIQNPRYQVTQFGKPVTLSCSQTLNHNVMYWYQQKSSQAPKLLFHYYDKDFNNEADTPDNFQSRRPNTSFCFLDIRSPGLGDTAMYLCATSRDVGWDEKLFFGSGTQLSVL.

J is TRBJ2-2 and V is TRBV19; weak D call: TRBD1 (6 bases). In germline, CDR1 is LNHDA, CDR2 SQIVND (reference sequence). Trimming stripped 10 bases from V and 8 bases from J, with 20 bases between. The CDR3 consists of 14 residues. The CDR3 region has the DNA TGTGCCACTAGACAGGATGGTGTCCTAGGGGAGCTGTTTTTT. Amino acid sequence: CATRQDGVLGELFF.

DNA for the CDR3: TGTGCCAGCAGCGGGTCCGACCAAGAGACCCAGTACTTC. Encoded protein: CASSGSDQETQYF. The rearrangement links TRBV7-2 to TRBJ2-5; D gene uncertain. The CDR3 contains 13 residues. Deletions cut 5 bases from V and 0 bases from J, with 7 bases between. The germline V gene encodes CDR1 SGHTA and CDR2 FQGNSA.

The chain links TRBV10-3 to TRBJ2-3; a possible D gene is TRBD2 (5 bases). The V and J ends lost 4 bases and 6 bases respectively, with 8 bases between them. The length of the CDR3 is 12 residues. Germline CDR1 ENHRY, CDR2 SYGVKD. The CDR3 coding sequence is TGTGCCATCAGTGGGACTCTGGATACGCAGTATTTT. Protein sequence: CAISGTLDTQYF.

DNA of the CDR3: TGTGCCAGCAGCCAAGTCGGGAGGAACACTGAAGCTTTCTTT. Protein sequence: CASSQVGRNTEAFF. The chain carries TRBV4-2 and TRBJ1-1; D ambiguous. Per germline, CDR1 LGHNA and CDR2 YNFKEQ. The CDR3 covers 14 residues. Trimming pared 1 base from V and 1 base from J, leaving 7 bases between.

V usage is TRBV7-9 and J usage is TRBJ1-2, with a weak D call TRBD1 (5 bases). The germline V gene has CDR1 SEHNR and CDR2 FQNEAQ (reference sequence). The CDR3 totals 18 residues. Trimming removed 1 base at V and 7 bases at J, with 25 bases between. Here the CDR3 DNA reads TGTGCCAGCAGCTTAGAGGCCTACCTCAGGGACGGAGGCTCTGGCTACACCTTC. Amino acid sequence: CASSLEAYLRDGGSGYTF.

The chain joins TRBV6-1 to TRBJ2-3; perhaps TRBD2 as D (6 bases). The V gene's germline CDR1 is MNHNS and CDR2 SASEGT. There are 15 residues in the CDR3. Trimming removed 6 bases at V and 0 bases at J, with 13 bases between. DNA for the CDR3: TGTGCCAGCAGAAACGCGGGGACCAGCACAGATACGCAGTATTTT. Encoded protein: CASRNAGTSTDTQYF.

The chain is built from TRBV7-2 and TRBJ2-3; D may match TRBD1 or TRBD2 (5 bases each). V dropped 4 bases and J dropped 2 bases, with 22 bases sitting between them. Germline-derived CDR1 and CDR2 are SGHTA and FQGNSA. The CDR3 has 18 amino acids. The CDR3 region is CASSSNAPGRTITDTQYF. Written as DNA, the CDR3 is TGTGCCAGCAGCTCCAACGCGCCGGGACGCACAATCACAGATACGCAGTATTTT. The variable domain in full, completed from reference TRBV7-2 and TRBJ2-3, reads GAGVSQSPSNKVTEKGKDVELRCDPISGHTALYWYRQSLGQGLEFLIYFQGNSAPDKSGLPSDRFSAERTGGSVSTLTIQRTQQEDSAVYLCASSSNAPGRTITDTQYFGPGTRLTVL.

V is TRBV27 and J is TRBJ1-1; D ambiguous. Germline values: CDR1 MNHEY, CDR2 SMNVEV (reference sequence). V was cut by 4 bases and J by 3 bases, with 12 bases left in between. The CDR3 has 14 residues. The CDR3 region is CASSYRVEYTEAFF. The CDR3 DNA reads TGTGCCAGCAGTTACCGTGTCGAATACACTGAAGCTTTCTTT.

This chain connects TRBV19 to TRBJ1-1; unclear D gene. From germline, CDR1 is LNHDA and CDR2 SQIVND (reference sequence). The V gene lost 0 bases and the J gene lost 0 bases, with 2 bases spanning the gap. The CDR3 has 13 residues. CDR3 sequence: CASSIEMNTEAFF. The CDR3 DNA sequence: TGTGCCAGTAGTATAGAGATGAACACTGAAGCTTTCTTT.

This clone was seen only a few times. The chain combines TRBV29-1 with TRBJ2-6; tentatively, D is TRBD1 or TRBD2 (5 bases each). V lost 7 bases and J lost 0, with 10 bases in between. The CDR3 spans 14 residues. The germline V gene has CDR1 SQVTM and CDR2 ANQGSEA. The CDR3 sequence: CSAGTVSGANVLTF. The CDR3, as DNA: TGCAGCGCCGGGACGGTCTCTGGGGCCAACGTCCTGACTTTC.